These 2 T cell receptor beta chains were all obtained from the same sample, sequenced in a study of blood T cells in healthy people across ages. A J-beta primer mix and a sample-barcoded 5' primer were used in a second PCR of roughly 6 to 12 cycles. In TCRdb, the 5' RACE reads were re-called with MiXCR into one record per CDR3 protein. The table has under 2 million distinct CDR3 sequences, around 35% seen once. The sample consisted of blood. Receptors originate from a woman aged 30 to 39 in good health.

At least ten counts were recorded for this clonotype. V gene TRBV12-3 or TRBV12-4 combines with J gene TRBJ1-2; 7 positions match TRBD1. There are 14 residues in the CDR3. The junction had 8 bases not matched to a gene; V was cut back by 3 bases and J by 7 bases. The CDR3 is CASSLVTTGFGYTF. The CDR3 DNA is TGTGCCAGCAGTTTGGTGACGACAGGGTTTGGCTACACCTTC.

This clonotype was observed a few times. This chain connects TRBV20-1 to TRBJ1-1; D call uncertain. Trimming removed 5 bases at V and 7 bases at J, with 20 bases between. CDR1 and CDR2 (germline): DFQATT, SNEGSKA (reference sequence). CDR3 length: 14 residues. CDR3 sequence: CSAPGQPAKVEAFF. DNA of the CDR3: TGCAGTGCTCCCGGTCAGCCCGCTAAGGTTGAAGCTTTCTTT.